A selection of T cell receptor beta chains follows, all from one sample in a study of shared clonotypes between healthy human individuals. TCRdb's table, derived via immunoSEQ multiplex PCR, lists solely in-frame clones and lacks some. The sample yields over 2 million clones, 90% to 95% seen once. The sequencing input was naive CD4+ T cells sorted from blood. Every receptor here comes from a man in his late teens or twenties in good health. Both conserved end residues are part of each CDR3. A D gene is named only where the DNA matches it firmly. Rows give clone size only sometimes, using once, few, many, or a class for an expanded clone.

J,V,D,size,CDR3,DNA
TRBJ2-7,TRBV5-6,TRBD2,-,CASSPTGTSGTPQYF,TGTGCCAGCAGCCCCACCGGGACTAGCGGGACACCGCAGTACTTC
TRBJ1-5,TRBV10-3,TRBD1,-,CAISESGQDNQPQHF,TGTGCCATCAGTGAGTCCGGACAGGACAATCAGCCCCAGCATTTT
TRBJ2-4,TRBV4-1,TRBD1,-,CASSPGRDRGLLQNIQYF,TGCGCCAGCAGCCCGGGCCGGGACAGGGGGCTTCTCCAAAACATTCAGTACTTC
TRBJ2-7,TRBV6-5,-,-,CASRLRRESYEQYF,TGTGCCAGCAGGTTGAGAAGGGAGTCCTACGAGCAGTACTTC
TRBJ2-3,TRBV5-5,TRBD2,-,CASRLGTSGRTDTQYF,TGTGCCAGCAGACTAGGGACTAGCGGTCGCACAGATACGCAGTATTTT
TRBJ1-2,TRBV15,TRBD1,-,CATSRDRSYGYTF,TGTGCCACCAGCCGGGACAGGAGCTATGGCTACACCTTC
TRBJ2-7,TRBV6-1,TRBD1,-,CASDRGPVYEQYF,TGTGCCAGCGACAGGGGACCCGTTTACGAGCAGTACTTC
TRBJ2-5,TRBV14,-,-,CASSQAGTETQYF,TGTGCCAGCAGCCAAGCAGGGACGGAGACCCAGTACTTC
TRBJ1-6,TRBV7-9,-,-,CASSFTGPSSPLHF,TGTGCCAGCAGCTTTACAGGCCCCAGTTCACCCCTCCACTTT
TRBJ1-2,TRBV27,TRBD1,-,CASRQNGRGGPGGGYTF,TGTGCCAGCAGACAAAACGGGCGCGGGGGGCCAGGGGGTGGCTACACCTTC
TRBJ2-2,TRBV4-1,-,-,CASSQGWGPPNTGELFF,TGCGCCAGCAGCCAAGGGTGGGGACCTCCGAACACCGGGGAGCTGTTTTTT
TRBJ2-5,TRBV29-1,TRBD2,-,CSARLAGGETQYF,TGCAGCGCTCGACTAGCGGGAGGAGAGACCCAGTACTTC
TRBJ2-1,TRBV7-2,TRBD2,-,CASSWGKGAGAYNEQFF,TGTGCCAGCAGCTGGGGGAAAGGAGCGGGAGCTTACAATGAGCAGTTCTTC
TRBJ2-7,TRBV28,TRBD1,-,CASGPLGTGGFYEQYF,TGTGCCAGCGGTCCCTTGGGGACAGGGGGCTTCTACGAGCAGTACTTC
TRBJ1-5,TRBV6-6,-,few,CASSGHDQPQHF,TGTGCCAGCAGTGGGCACGATCAGCCCCAGCATTTT
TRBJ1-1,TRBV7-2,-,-,CASSSGQLNTEAFF,TGTGCCAGCAGCTCGGGACAATTGAACACTGAAGCTTTCTTT
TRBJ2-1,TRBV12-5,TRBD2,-,CASGPSGVTSPFF,TGTGCTAGTGGTCCTAGCGGGGTTACCAGTCCGTTCTTC
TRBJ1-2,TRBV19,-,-,CASSITITSRGYTF,TGTGCCAGTAGTATAACGATTACCTCGCGGGGCTACACCTTC
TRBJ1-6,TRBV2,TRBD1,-,CASRGQGVDSPLHF,TGTGCCAGCAGGGGACAGGGAGTGGATTCACCCCTCCACTTT
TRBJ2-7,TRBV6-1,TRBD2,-,CASSEDISGRVPVYEQYF,TGTGCCAGCAGTGAAGATATTAGCGGGAGGGTTCCGGTCTACGAGCAGTACTTC
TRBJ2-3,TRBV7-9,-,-,CASSLGLVKDTQYF,TGTGCCAGCAGCTTAGGACTAGTTAAAGATACGCAGTATTTT
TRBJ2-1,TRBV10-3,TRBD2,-,CAITDRLAKYNEQFF,TGTGCCATCACCGATAGACTAGCGAAATACAATGAGCAGTTCTTC
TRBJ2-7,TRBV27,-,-,CASSSRGWSSYEQYF,TGTGCCAGCAGTTCGCGCGGGTGGTCCTCCTACGAGCAGTACTTC
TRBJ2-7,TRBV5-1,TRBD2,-,CASSPNVAGVSYEQYF,TGCGCCAGCAGCCCTAATGTTGCGGGGGTCTCCTACGAGCAGTACTTC
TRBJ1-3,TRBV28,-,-,CASNLSGGSGNTIYF,TGTGCCAGCAATCTATCGGGGGGGTCTGGAAACACCATATATTTT
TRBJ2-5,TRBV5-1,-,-,CASSFSGYQETQYF,TGCGCCAGCAGCTTTTCAGGGTACCAAGAGACCCAGTACTTC
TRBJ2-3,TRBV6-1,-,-,CASSDHLSTDTQYF,TGTGCCAGCAGTGATCACCTAAGCACAGATACGCAGTATTTT
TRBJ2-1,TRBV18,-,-,CASSPPKTGSDEQFF,TGTGCCAGCTCACCTCCTAAAACAGGCTCGGATGAGCAGTTCTTC
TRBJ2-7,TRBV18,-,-,CASSSTDRYEQYF,TGTGCCAGCTCATCAACCGACAGGTACGAGCAGTACTTC
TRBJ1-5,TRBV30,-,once,CAWSPPGVVRQPQHF,TGTGCCTGGAGTCCTCCAGGGGTTGTTCGGCAGCCCCAGCATTTT
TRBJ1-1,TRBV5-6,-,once,CASTNSGGRRNTEAFF,TGTGCCAGCACCAATTCCGGAGGGAGGAGGAACACTGAAGCTTTCTTT
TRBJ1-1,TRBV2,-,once,CASCLEVNTEAFF,TGTGCCAGCTGTTTGGAGGTGAACACTGAAGCTTTCTTT
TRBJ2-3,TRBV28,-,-,CASRLGAGITDTQYF,TGTGCCAGCAGATTAGGGGCAGGGATCACAGATACGCAGTATTTT
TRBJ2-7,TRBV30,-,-,CAWAIRGVTGLYEQYF,TGTGCCTGGGCCATCCGGGGGGTCACAGGGCTCTACGAGCAGTACTTC
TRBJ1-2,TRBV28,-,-,CASSLAGMNGYTF,TGTGCCAGCAGTTTGGCAGGGATGAATGGCTACACCTTC
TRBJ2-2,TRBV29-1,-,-,CSVARGGTGELFF,TGCAGCGTTGCTAGGGGTGGCACCGGGGAGCTGTTTTTT
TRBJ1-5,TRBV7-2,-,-,CASSFGGVTNQPQHF,TGTGCCAGCAGCTTCGGGGGGGTCACCAATCAGCCCCAGCATTTT
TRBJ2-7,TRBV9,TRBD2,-,CASSVSPASGRYEQYF,TGTGCCAGCAGCGTATCCCCCGCTAGCGGGAGATACGAGCAGTACTTC
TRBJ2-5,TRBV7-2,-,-,CASSYVRGETQYF,TGTGCCAGCAGCTATGTACGTGGAGAGACCCAGTACTTC
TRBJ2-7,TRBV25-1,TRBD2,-,CASSEFGLAGVQYF,TGTGCCAGCAGTGAATTTGGACTAGCGGGGGTGCAGTACTTC
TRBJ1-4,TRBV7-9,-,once,CASSLARPTNEKLFF,TGTGCCAGCAGCTTGGCCAGGCCAACTAATGAAAAACTGTTTTTT
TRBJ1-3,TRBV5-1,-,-,CASSLADRTGNTIYF,TGCGCCAGCAGCTTGGCCGACAGAACTGGAAACACCATATATTTT
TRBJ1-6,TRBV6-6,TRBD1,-,CASSYRGQVNSPLHF,TGTGCCAGCAGTTACAGAGGACAGGTCAATTCACCCCTCCACTTT
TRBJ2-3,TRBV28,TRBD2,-,CASSRLAGGRVTDTQYF,TGTGCCAGCAGTAGATTAGCGGGGGGTAGGGTGACAGATACGCAGTATTTT
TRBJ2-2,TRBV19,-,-,CASSIGRLMNTGELFF,TGTGCCAGTAGTATCGGTCGGTTGATGAACACCGGGGAGCTGTTTTTT
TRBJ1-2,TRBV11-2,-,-,CASSLGEGVGYTF,TGTGCCAGCAGCTTAGGGGAGGGGGTTGGCTACACCTTC
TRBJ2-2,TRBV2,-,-,CASSETGASNTGELFF,TGTGCCAGCAGTGAAACGGGGGCCTCGAACACCGGGGAGCTGTTTTTT
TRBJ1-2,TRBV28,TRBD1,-,CASHRGQGAGGYTF,TGTGCCAGCCACCGTGGACAGGGGGCGGGTGGCTACACCTTC
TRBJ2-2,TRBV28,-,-,CASSPGPATGELFF,TGTGCCAGCAGCCCGGGACCGGCCACCGGGGAGCTGTTTTTT
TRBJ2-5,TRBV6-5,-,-,CASSYSGKGETQYF,TGTGCCAGCAGTTACTCAGGGAAAGGAGAGACCCAGTACTTC
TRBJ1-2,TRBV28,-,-,CASSSRRGGNYGYTF,TGTGCCAGCAGTTCGCGGCGGGGGGGTAACTATGGCTACACCTTC
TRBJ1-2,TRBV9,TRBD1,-,CASSPLTGTGLGGGYTF,TGTGCCAGCAGCCCACTAACTGGGACAGGCCTCGGCGGGGGCTACACCTTC
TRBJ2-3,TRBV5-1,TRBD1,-,CASSTTGFPDTQYF,TGCGCCAGCAGCACGACAGGGTTCCCAGATACGCAGTATTTT